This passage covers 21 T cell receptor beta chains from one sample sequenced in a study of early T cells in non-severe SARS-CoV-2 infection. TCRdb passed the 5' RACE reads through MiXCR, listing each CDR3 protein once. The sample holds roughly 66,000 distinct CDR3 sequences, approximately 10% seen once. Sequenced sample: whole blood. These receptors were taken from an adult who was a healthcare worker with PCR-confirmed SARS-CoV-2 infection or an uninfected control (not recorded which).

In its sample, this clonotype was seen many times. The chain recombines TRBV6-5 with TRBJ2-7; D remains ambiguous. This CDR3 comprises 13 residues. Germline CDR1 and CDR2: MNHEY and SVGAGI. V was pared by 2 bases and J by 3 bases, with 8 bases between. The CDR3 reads CASSYTSNYEQYF. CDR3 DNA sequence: TGTGCCAGCAGTTACACGTCCAACTACGAGCAGTACTTC.

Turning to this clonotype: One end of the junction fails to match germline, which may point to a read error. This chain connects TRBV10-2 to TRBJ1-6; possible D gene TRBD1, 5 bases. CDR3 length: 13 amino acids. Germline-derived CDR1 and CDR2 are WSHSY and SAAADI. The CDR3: CTSSLGANSPLHF. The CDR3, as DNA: TGCACCAGCAGTCTAGGGGCCAATTCACCCCTCCACTTT.

The CDR3 nucleotides are TGTGCCAGCAGTTTAAATGACCCTAGCACAGATACGCAGTATTTT. Translation: CASSLNDPSTDTQYF. The chain couples TRBV12-3 or TRBV12-4 to TRBJ2-3; D not resolved. Trimming cost V 2 bases and J 0 bases, with 9 bases left between them. The CDR3 totals 15 residues.

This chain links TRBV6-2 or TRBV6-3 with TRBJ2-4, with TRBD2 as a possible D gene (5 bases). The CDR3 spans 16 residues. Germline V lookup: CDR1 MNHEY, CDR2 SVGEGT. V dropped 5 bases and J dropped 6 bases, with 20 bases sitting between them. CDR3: CASSGRDPLPINIQYF. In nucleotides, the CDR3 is TGTGCCAGCAGTGGCCGGGATCCCCTTCCGATAAACATTCAGTACTTC.

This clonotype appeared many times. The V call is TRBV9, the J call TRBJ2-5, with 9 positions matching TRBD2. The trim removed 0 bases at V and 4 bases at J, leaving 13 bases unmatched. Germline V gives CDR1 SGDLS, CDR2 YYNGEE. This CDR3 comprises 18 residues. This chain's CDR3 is CASSVDSGSGSGTETQYF. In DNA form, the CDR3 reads TGTGCCAGCAGCGTAGATAGCGGTAGCGGGAGCGGTACAGAGACCCAGTACTTC. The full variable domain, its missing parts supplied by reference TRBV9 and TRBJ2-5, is DSGVTQTPKHLITATGQRVTLRCSPRSGDLSVYWYQQSLDQGLQFLIQYYNGEERAKGNILERFSAQQFPDLHSELNLSSLELGDSALYFCASSVDSGSGSGTETQYFGPGTRLLVL.

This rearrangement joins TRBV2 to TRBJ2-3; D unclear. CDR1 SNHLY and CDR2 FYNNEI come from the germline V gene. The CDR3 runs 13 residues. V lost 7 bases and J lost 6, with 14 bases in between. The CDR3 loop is CASTTVGRDTQYF. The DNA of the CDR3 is TGTGCCAGCACCACAGTGGGCCGGGATACGCAGTATTTT.

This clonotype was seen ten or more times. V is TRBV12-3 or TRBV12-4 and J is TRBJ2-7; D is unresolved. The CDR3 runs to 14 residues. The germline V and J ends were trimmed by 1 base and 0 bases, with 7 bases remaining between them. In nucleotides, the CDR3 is TGTGCCAGCAGTTTAGTCCGGGCCTCCTACGAGCAGTACTTC. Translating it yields CASSLVRASYEQYF.

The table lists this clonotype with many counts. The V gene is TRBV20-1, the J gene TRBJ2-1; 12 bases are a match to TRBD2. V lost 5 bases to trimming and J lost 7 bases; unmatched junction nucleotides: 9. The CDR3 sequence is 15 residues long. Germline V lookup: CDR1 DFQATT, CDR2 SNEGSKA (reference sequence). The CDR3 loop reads CSAGGLAGLGNEQFF. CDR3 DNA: TGCAGTGCTGGAGGACTAGCGGGACTGGGGAATGAGCAGTTCTTC.

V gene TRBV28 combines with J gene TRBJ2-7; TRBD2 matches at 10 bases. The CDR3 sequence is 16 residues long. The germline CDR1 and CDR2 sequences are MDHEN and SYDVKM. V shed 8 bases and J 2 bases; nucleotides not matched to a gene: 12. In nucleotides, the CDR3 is TGTGCCAGCGTACCCAAAGGAACTAGCGGGGCCTACGAGCAGTACTTC. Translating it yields CASVPKGTSGAYEQYF.

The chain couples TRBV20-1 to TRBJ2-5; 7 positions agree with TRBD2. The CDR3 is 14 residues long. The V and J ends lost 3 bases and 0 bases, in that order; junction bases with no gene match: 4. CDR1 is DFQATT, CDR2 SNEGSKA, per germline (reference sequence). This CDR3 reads CSASSGYYQETQYF. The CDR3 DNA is TGCAGTGCTAGTAGCGGGTATTACCAAGAGACCCAGTACTTC.

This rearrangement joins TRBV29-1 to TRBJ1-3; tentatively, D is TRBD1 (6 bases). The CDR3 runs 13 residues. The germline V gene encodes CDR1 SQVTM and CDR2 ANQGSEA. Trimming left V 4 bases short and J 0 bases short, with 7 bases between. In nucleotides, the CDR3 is TGCAGCGTTGTAGGGGGCTCTGGAAACACCATATATTTT. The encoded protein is CSVVGGSGNTIYF.

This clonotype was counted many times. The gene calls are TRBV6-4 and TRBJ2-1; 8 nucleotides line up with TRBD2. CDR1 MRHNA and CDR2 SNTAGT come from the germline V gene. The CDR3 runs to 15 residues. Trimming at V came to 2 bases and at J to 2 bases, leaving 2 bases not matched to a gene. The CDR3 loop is CASSDKAGAYNEQFF. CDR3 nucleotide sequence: TGTGCCAGCAGTGACAAAGCGGGAGCCTACAATGAGCAGTTCTTC.

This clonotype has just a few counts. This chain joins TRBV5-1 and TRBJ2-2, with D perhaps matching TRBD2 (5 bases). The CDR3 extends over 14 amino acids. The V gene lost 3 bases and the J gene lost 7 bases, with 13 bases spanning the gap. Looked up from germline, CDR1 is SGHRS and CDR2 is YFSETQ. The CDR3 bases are TGCGCCAGCAGCTCGGGTGTCGGGGACGGGGAGCTGTTTTTT. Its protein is CASSSGVGDGELFF.

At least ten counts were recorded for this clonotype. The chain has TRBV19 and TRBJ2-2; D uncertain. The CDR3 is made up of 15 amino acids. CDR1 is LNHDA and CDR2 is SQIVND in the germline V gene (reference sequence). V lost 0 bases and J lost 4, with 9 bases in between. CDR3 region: CASSIDPSSTGELFF. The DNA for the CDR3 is TGTGCCAGTAGTATAGATCCTTCCTCCACCGGGGAGCTGTTTTTT.

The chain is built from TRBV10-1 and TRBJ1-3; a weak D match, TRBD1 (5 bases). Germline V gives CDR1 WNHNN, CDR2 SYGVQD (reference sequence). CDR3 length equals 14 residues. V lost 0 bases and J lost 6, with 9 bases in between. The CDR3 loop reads CASSESGTPNTIYF. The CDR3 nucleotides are TGCGCCAGCAGTGAGTCGGGGACGCCAAACACCATATATTTT.

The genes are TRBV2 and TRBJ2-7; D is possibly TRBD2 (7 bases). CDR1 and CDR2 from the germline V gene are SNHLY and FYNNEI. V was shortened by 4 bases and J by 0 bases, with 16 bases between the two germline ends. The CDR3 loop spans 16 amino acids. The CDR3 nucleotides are TGTGCCAGCAGTGGTTCCGCGGGGGCGTCCTCCTACGAGCAGTACTTC. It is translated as CASSGSAGASSYEQYF.

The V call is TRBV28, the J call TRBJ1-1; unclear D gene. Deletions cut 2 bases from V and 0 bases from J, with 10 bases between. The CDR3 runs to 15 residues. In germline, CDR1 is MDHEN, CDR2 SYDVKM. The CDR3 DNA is TGTGCCAGCAGTTTACCCAGCCACATGAACACTGAAGCTTTCTTT. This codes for CASSLPSHMNTEAFF.

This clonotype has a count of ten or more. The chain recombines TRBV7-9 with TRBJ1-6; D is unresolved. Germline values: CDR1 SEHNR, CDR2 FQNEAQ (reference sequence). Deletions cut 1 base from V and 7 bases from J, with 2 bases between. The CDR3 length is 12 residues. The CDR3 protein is CASSLENSPLHF. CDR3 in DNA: TGTGCCAGCAGCTTAGAAAATTCACCCCTCCACTTT. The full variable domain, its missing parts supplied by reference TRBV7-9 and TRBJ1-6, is DTGVSQNPRHKITKRGQNVTFRCDPISEHNRLYWYRQTLGQGPEFLTYFQNEAQLEKSRLLSDRFSAERPKGSFSTLEIQRTEQGDSAMYLCASSLENSPLHFGNGTRLTVT.

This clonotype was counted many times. The CDR3 DNA sequence: TGTGCCAGCAGCTTCAAGGCTAATGAAAAACTGTTTTTT. As protein: CASSFKANEKLFF. The chain has TRBV5-4 and TRBJ1-4; D gene ambiguous. CDR3 size: 13 residues. Germline assignment: CDR1 SGHNT and CDR2 YYREEE (reference sequence). V was pared by 2 bases and J by 3 bases, with 5 bases between. Supplemented by reference TRBV5-4 and TRBJ1-4, the full variable domain reads ETGVTQSPTHLIKTRGQQVTLRCSSQSGHNTVSWYQQALGQGPQFIFQYYREEENGRGNFPPRFSGLQFPNYSSELNVNALELDDSALYLCASSFKANEKLFFGSGTQLSVL.

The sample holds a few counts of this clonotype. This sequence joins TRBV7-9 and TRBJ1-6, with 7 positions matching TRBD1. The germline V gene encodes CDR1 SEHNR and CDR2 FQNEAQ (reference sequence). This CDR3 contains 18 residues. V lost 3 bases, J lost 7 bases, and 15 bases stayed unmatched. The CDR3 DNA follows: TGTGCCAGCAGCTTCCTCACGACAGGGAGGTTTCGCAATTCACCCCTCCACTTT. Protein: CASSFLTTGRFRNSPLHF.

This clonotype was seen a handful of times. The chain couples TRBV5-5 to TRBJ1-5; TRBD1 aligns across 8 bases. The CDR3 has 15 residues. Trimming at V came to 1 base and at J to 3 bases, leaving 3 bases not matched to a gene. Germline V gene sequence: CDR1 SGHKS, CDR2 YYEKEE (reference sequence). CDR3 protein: CASSLSRGPNQPQHF. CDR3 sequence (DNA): TGTGCCAGCAGCTTGAGCAGGGGGCCCAATCAGCCCCAGCATTTT.